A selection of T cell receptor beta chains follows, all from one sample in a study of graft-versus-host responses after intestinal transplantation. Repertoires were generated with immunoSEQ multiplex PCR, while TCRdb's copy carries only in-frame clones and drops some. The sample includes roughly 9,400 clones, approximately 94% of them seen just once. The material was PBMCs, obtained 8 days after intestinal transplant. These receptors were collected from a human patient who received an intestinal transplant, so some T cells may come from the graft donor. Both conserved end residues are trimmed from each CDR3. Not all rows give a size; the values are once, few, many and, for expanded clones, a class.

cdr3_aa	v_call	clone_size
ASSLSGANQPQH	TRBV27	-
ASSLGPAYEQY	TRBV11-2	-
AWRGLGGGGRRVDTQY	TRBV30	-
ASSPRVGRGEQF	TRBV13	-
ASSLLTGFDGYT	TRBV27	-
ASSEADTIYGYT	TRBV25-1	-
ASSLAQGSRGTEAF	TRBV5-4	once
ASSSRQDAYEQY	TRBV5-1	-
ASSRRHDRGAPNTEAF	TRBV7-6	-
ASSAPATGQPQH	TRBV4-1	-
ASSDSGGYEDYGYT	TRBV9	-
ASSEQGYNSPLH	TRBV2	-
ASSLYANEQF	TRBV28	-
ASSLFPTPYEQY	TRBV27	-
ASSIFRSEQF	TRBV19	-
ASVQLAGMDTQY	TRBV4-1	once
ASSPDLAGYNEQF	TRBV27	-
ASSLGTSGYNEQF	TRBV11-2	once
ASSSDSPTEAF	TRBV5-1	-
ASSYSLGGFVH	TRBV6-5	-
ASSLGGRGTGELF	TRBV5-6	few
ASSLRIDPSEQY	TRBV4-2	-
SVAGGEETQY	TRBV29-1	-
ASSLGFTEAF	TRBV28	-
ASSPDPGWPPHNEQF	TRBV5-4	-
AISEFGGETQY	TRBV10-3	-
ASSLLTGGSTLH	TRBV5-6	-
ASSLAGSSYEQY	TRBV7-9	-
ASSLRGQSSEQY	TRBV5-1	once
ASSPYGAGETQY	TRBV5-1	-
ASTEYGGNSPLH	TRBV6-5	-
ASSFPTSLGGNEQF	TRBV28	-
ASSLGSGWSGTEAF	TRBV7-6	-
ASSADPGTPILSSYNEQF	TRBV19	-
ASRLTVDQPQH	TRBV5-1	-
TSSQERGQGVASAYEQY	TRBV1	-
ASSSNLRVEQY	TRBV11-2	-
ASSSTMAGGSYEQY	TRBV13	-
ASSPQGLRYGYT	TRBV7-9	once